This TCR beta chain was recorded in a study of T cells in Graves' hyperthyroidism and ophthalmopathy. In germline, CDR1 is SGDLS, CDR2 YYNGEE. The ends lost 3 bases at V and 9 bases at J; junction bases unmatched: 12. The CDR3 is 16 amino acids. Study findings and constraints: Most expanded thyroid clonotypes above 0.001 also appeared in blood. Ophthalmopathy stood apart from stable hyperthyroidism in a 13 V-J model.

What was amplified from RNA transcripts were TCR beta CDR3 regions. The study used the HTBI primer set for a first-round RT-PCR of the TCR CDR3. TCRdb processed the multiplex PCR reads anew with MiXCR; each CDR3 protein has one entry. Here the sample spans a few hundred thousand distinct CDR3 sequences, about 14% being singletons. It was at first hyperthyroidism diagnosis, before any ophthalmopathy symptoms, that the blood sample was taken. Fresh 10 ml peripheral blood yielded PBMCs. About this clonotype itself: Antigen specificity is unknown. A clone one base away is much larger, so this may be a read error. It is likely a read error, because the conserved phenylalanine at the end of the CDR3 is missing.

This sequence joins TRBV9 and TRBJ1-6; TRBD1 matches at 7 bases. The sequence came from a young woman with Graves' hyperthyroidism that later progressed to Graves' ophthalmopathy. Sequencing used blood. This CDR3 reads CASSAVGTAGVSPLHL. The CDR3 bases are TGTGCCAGCAGCGCCGTCGGGACAGCGGGGGTTTCACCCCTCCACCTT.